This TCR beta chain was obtained from a study of cytomegalovirus exposure and HLA in healthy donors (dated by TCRdb to the late 2010s). About the investigation overall: In an earlier analysis of approximately 640 of the donors, around 290 Gb of sequence data and 100 million or so unique TCR beta sequences from roughly 180 million T cells were reported. Roughly 300 gigabases of sequencing data and 70 million to 100 million unique TCR sequences were included in an early release covering 550 to 800 HLA-typed donors. Typing coverage varied by locus: roughly 629-630 donors for A, B, C, DRB1 and DQB1; some 520 for DQA1; more than 600 for DPA1; approximately 470 for DPB1. All discovery cohort repertoires had been generated on a single sequencing platform. A later analysis re-examined previously published TCR beta repertoires from around 670 donors and added high-resolution HLA genotyping to investigate patterns of TCR occurrence. The study combined high-throughput TCR immunosequencing, statistical association of individual TCRs with disease status, and machine learning to predict cytomegalovirus infection status. Class I and class II HLA loci were covered by the typing at four-digit resolution. The T cell repertoires of 670 or so subjects were profiled by immunosequencing and related to cytomegalovirus serostatus. Among 398 genotyped donors of the cohort, an average of about 220,000 unique TCR beta nucleotide sequences was sequenced per donor, of which 15% to 20% were non-productive. In the later analysis, no new phenotypic data were used to find candidate immune exposures; instead, reliance was placed on TCR beta sequences and their occurrence across donors. A later genetic analysis took genome-wide SNP genotypes for about 65% of the 666 donors and used that subset as a discovery cohort. About 5 DR-DQ haplotypes were handled as single units for association and clustering, since linkage in the cohort was strong. Of the 350 to 400 genotyped donors, about 80% fell in the genetic ancestry cluster associated with self-reported Caucasian donors. An earlier analysis of several hundred of the donors applied high-throughput TCR beta sequencing to assess whether each TCR beta V gene segment acted as functional or pseudogenic. Alongside the repertoire data, information on donor age, sex, ethnicity and CMV serostatus was compiled. The study was designed to test whether signatures of past pathogen exposure could be identified by cataloging public T cell receptors. In addition to the first cohort of around 670 subjects, a separate validation cohort of about 120 different subjects was used. The full study reports these points: Because HLA typing was unavailable for some donors at each locus, only the typed subset was used in association tests. Immune exposure information for the cohort was limited to CMV serostatus. At a false discovery rate of 0.05, a later analysis linked around 17,000 TCR beta sequences to specific HLA alleles. A group of highly shared sequence variants was considered likely to be a technical artifact of the sequencing pipeline. Several of the top co-occurrence clusters appeared to be linked to parvovirus B19, influenza, CMV and Epstein-Barr virus, according to a later analysis. In both the original and validation cohorts, the classifier was reported to diagnose cytomegalovirus status with high specificity and sensitivity. When HLA alleles, especially DR and DQ, strongly co-occurred, TCR associations were difficult to assign to individual alleles. In a later genetic analysis, fewer N-insertions in productive TCRs were reported among donors in an Asian-associated ancestry cluster than the approximately 710-donor mean. In an earlier analysis of around 600 of the donors, most TCR beta V segments were observed in productive rearrangements about 90% or about 30% of the time, broadly matching IMGT annotations. Linkage disequilibrium might explain the correlated functional status among segregating V segments, but an unknown experimental factor could not be ruled out. A further reported finding was that TCR beta sequences accurately predicted the HLA-A and HLA-B alleles for most subjects in the first cohort. In a later analysis, HLA-associated TCR beta chains showed more clonal expansion and lower generation probabilities than non-associated chains that were equally common. Only TCR beta chains were sequenced in this cohort, and the absence of alpha or paired-chain data limited detectable features. In a later genetic analysis, a missense DCLRE1C variant was associated with V-gene and J-gene trimming of TCR beta chains, and the association was replicated in an independent cohort. Some IMGT-functional V segments, including TRBV6-2 and TRBV6-3, could not be told apart with the 87-base-pair reads, so those segments were excluded. In a later analysis, most CMV-associated TCR beta chains were found to appear HLA-restricted, with HLA associations seemingly driven largely by CMV exposure. Most TCR sequences were seen in very few donors, while some public TCRs were found in many individuals. In vitro tests confirmed that three of the cytomegalovirus-associated TCR beta chains recognize cytomegalovirus antigens. The earlier analysis of 587 of the donors excluded roughly 17 rarely observed V segments, including chromosome 9 orphons, because counts were too low. A later analysis found that TCR association rates varied across HLA loci, with DRB1 alleles showing the most associated TCRs and HLA-C alleles the fewest. The presence/absence analyses assumed that sequencing depth was roughly uniform across donors, and that assumption may not be true. In the study, around 150 TCR beta chains were listed as associated with cytomegalovirus. According to the authors, the approach could potentially be generalized to other disease states and immunological phenotypes.

In total, roughly 710 healthy bone marrow donors made up the cohort. All cohort members were sampled while nominally healthy, although unrecorded immune exposures were likely present. The donor tested CMV seropositive, placing the donor among the 310 or so seropositive members of the cohort. Each donor provided a peripheral blood sample, and peripheral blood mononuclear cells were used for TCR beta sequencing. Genomic DNA extraction from the blood cell samples was performed with the Qiagen DNeasy Blood Extraction Kit. Spanning cysteine to phenylalanine, the CDR3 consists of 13 amino acids. Of all the DNA, just the CDR3 is kept, 39 bases in frame from base 1. Via the germline V gene (reference sequence), CDR1 is MNHEY and CDR2 SMNVEV. The V and J ends are trimmed by 8 bases and 7 bases, leaving 17 bases between them. For this clone: The antigen this receptor binds is unknown.

Library preparation used the immunoSEQ multiplex PCR assay. For the multiplex PCR, a mixture combining 60 forward primers for TCR Vbeta segments and 13 reverse primers for TCR Jbeta segments was used. The CDR3 region of rearranged TCR beta genes was amplified from genomic DNA by a multiplex PCR assay. The amplified TCR beta libraries were sequenced on the Illumina HiSeq System as 87-base-pair reads. Per the source publication's procedure: A later analysis counted about 76 million unique TCR beta chains across the 550 to 700 repertoires, and about 10 million of these chains were shared by at least two donors. Raw reads were error-corrected and collapsed into unique sequences by a nearest-neighbor algorithm in which closely related sequences were merged to remove PCR and sequencing errors. Alignment of CDR3 sequences to IMGT reference sequences was used to assign V, D and J gene segments. For a sequence to be retained, a match of at least six nucleotides was required to both a V gene segment and a J gene segment. A rearrangement counted as productive if the CDR3 had no stop codons and remained in frame with V and J, and every other rearrangement counted as non-productive. CDR3 was defined according to IMGT convention as the region running from the second conserved V-encoded cysteine to the conserved J-encoded phenylalanine. Sequences without an unambiguous match to a single V gene segment were excluded from the earlier analysis of about 600 of the donors. In an earlier analysis of 587 of the donors, a V segment was called functional when productive rearrangements were above 56.7%, and segregating when the standard deviation between donors exceeded 5%. A statistical classification framework was built to diagnose cytomegalovirus status from the catalog of TCR beta chain sequences. V and J gene assignment, in a later analysis, came from comparing TCR nucleotide sequences with IMGT/GENE-DB human TR gene sequences. A later analysis assigned CDR3 sequences and most-parsimonious VDJ recombination scenarios with the TCRdist pipeline. In a later analysis, every TCR beta chain was defined by the combination of its CDR3 amino acid sequence and its V-gene family, and reads without a unique V-gene family were dropped. In a later analysis, several hundred highly shared, low-generation-probability nucleotide sequences were removed to address suspected cross-contamination and a sequencing artifact. For each public chain, a later analysis derived a clonal expansion index from normalized ranks of inferred template counts within each repertoire. Generation probabilities in a later analysis came from a VDJ recombination model fitted to out-of-frame rearrangements, and those results were checked against IGoR. In a later analysis, TCR-TCR, TCR-HLA and TCR-CMV co-occurrence was scored with hypergeometric tests, and a repertoire-size bias correction was applied to TCR pairs. In a later analysis, false discovery rates were estimated by permuting HLA or CMV assignments 20 times. In a later analysis, co-occurring TCRs were grouped using DBSCAN, and TCRdist sequence similarity was added for clustering within HLA-allele-positive subsets. Co-occurrence clustering excluded repertoires with fewer than 30,000 or more than 120,000 public chains, plus five with anomalous nucleotide sharing. TCRdb carries this immuneACCESS record with in-frame sequences only. Its versions omit some clonotypes, under half of them owing to an unresolved V gene in the studies checked, with the rest unexplained. From that table come the V and J calls and clone size; the DNA was used to work out D and trimming. The table for this sample records under 60,000 clones. In total, the top ten clones hold more than 9% of the sample.

The chain uses TRBV27 and TRBJ1-2; perhaps TRBD1 is the D gene, with 6 bases matching. This sequence was found in a woman in her twenties or thirties in good health and CMV-seropositive. Sequencing was done on a sample of PBMCs. At the DNA level, the sequence is TGTGCCAGCCGCCTGGGGGGGGCAGGTGGCTACACCTTC. Its translation is CASRLGGAGGYTF.